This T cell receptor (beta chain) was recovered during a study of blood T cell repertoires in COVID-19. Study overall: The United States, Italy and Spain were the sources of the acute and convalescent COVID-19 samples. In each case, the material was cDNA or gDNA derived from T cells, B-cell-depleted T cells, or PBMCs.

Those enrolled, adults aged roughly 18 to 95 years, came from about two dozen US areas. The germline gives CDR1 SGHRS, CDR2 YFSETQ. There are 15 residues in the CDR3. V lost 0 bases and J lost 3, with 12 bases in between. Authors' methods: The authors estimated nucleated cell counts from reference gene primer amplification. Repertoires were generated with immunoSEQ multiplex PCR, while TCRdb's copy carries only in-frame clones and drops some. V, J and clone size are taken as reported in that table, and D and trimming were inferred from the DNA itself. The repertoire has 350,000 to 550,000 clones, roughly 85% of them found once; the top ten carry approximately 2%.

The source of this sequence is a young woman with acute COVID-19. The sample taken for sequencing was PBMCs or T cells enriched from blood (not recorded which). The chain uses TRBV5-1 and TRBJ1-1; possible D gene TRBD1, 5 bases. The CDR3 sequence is CASSLATPGYTEAFF. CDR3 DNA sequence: TGCGCCAGCAGCTTGGCTACCCCAGGGTACACTGAAGCTTTCTTT.